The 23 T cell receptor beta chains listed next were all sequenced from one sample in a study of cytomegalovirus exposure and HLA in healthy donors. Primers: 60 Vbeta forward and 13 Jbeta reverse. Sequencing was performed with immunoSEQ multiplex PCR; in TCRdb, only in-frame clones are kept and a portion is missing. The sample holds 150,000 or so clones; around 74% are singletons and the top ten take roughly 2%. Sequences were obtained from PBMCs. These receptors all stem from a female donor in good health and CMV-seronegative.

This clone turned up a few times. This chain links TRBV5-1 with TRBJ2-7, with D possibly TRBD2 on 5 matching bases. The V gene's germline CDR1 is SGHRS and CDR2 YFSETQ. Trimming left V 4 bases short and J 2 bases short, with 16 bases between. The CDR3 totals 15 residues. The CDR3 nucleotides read TGCGCCAGCAGCCCGACGGGGTCTTCTACCTACGAGCAGTACTTC. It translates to CASSPTGSSTYEQYF.

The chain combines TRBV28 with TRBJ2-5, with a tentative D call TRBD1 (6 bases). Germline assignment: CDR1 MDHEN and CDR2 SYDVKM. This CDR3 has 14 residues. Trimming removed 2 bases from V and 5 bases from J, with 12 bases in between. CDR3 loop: CASSLNGGEETQYF. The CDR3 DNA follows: TGTGCCAGCAGTTTAAATGGGGGCGAGGAGACCCAGTACTTC. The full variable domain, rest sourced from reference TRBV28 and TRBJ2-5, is DVKVTQSSRYLVKRTGEKVFLECVQDMDHENMFWYRQDPGLGLRLIYFSYDVKMKEKGDIPEGYSVSREKKERFSLILESASTNQTSMYLCASSLNGGEETQYFGPGTRLLVL.

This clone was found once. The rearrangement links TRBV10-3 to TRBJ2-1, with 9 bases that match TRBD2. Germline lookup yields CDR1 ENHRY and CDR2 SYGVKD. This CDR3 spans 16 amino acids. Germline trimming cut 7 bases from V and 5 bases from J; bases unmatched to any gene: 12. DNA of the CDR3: TGTGCCATCAACACCGATAGCGGGAGACGCGACAATGAGCAGTTCTTC. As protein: CAINTDSGRRDNEQFF.

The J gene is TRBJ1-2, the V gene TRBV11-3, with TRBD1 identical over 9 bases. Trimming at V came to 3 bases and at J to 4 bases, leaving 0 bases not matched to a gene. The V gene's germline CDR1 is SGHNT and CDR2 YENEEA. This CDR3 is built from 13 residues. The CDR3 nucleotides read TGTGCCAGCAGCTTGACAGGGGGCTATGGCTACACCTTC. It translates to CASSLTGGYGYTF.

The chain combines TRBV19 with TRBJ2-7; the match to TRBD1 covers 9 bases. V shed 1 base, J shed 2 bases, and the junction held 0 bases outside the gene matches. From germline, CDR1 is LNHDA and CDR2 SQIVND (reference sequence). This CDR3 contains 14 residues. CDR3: CASSIGQGAYEQYF. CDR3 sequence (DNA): TGTGCCAGTAGTATAGGACAGGGGGCCTACGAGCAGTACTTC.

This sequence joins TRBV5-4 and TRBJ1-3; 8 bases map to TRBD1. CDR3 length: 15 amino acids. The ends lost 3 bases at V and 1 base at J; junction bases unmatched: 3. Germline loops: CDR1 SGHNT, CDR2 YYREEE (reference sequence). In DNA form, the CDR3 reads TGTGCCAGCAGCTCTTACAGGGGGTCTGGAAACACCATATATTTT. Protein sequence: CASSSYRGSGNTIYF.

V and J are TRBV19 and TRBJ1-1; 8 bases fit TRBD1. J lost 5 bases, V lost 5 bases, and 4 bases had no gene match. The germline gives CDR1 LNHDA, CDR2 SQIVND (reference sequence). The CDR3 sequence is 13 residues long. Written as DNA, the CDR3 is TGTGCCAGTAGTCAACAGGGGGGGACTGAAGCTTTCTTT. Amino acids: CASSQQGGTEAFF.

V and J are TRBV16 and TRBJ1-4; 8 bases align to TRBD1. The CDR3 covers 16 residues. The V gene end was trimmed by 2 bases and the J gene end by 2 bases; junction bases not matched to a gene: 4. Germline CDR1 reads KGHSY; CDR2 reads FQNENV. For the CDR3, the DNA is TGTGCCAGCAGCCAAGGACAGGGTGGCACTAATGAAAAACTGTTTTTT. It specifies CASSQGQGGTNEKLFF.

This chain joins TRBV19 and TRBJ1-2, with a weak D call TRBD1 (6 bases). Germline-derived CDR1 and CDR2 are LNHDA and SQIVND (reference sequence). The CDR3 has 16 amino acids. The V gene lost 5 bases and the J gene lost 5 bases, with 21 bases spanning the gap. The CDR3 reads CASSARTVASPYGYTF. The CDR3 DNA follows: TGTGCCAGTAGTGCCCGGACAGTCGCCAGCCCATATGGCTACACCTTC.

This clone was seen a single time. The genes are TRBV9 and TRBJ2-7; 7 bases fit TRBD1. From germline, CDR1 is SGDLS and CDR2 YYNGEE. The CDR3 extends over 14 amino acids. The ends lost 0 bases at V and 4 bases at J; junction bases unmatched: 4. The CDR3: CASSVDHRGYEQYF. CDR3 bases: TGTGCCAGCAGCGTAGATCACAGGGGTTACGAGCAGTACTTC.

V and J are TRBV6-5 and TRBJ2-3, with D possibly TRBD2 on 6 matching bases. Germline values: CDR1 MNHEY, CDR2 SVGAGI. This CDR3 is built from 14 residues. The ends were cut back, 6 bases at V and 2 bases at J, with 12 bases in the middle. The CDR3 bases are TGTGCCAGCAGCTCCCTAGCGTTCACAGATACGCAGTATTTT. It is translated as CASSSLAFTDTQYF.

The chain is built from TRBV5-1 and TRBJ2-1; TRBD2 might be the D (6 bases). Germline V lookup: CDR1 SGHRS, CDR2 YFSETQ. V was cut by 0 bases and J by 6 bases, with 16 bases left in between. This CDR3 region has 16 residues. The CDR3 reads CASSLAERVSLNEQFF. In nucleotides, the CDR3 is TGCGCCAGCAGCTTGGCCGAGCGGGTCTCACTCAATGAGCAGTTCTTC. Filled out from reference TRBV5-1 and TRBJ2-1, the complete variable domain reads KAGVTQTPRYLIKTRGQQVTLSCSPISGHRSVSWYQQTPGQGLQFLFEYFSETQRNKGNFPGRFSGRQFSNSRSEMNVSTLELGDSALYLCASSLAERVSLNEQFFGPGTRLTVL.

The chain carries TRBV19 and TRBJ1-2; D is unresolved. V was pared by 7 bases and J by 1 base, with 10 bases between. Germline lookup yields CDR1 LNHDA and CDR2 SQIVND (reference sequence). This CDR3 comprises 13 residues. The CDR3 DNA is TGTGCCAGTACCCCGACACTTAACTATGGCTACACCTTC. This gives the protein CASTPTLNYGYTF.

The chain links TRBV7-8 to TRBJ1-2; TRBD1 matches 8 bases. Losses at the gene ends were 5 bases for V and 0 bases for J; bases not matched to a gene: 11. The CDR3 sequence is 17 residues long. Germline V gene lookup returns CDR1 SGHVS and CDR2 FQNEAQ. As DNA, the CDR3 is TGTGCCAGCAGCCTAGGACAGGGTAGGGGCACTAACTATGGCTACACCTTC. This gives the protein CASSLGQGRGTNYGYTF.

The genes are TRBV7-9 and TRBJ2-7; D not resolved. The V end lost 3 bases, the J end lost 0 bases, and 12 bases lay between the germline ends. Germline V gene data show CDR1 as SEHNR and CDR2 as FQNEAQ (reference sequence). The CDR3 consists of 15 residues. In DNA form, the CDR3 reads TGTGCCAGCAGCTTGGGCCCCCTTGGCTCCTACGAGCAGTACTTC. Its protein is CASSLGPLGSYEQYF.

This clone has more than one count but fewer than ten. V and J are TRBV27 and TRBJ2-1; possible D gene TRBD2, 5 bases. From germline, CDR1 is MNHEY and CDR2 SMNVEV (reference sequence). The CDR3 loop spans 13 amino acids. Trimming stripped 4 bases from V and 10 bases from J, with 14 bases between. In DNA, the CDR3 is TGTGCCAGCAGTTCCCTCGGGGTACGGGAGCAGTTCTTC. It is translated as CASSSLGVREQFF.

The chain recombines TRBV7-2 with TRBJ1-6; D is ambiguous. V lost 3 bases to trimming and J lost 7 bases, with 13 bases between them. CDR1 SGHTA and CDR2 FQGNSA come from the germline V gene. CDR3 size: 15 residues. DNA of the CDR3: TGTGCCAGCAGCTTGGGCCCATCGGTGAATTCACCCCTCCACTTT. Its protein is CASSLGPSVNSPLHF. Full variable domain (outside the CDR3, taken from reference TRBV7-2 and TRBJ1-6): GAGVSQSPSNKVTEKGKDVELRCDPISGHTALYWYRQSLGQGLEFLIYFQGNSAPDKSGLPSDRFSAERTGGSVSTLTIQRTQQEDSAVYLCASSLGPSVNSPLHFGNGTRLTVT.

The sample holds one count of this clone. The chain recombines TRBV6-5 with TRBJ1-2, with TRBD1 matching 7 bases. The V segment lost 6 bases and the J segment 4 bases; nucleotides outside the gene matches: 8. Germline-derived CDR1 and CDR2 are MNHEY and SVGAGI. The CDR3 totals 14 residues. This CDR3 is CASSLSGGSYGYTF. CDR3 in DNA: TGTGCCAGCAGCCTTTCAGGGGGTAGCTATGGCTACACCTTC.

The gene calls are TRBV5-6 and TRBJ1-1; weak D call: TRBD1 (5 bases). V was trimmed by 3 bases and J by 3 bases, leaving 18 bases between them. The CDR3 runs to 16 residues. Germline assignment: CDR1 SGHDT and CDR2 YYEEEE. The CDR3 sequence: CASSWGGRVVDTEAFF. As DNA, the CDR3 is TGTGCCAGCAGCTGGGGGGGTAGGGTAGTTGACACTGAAGCTTTCTTT.

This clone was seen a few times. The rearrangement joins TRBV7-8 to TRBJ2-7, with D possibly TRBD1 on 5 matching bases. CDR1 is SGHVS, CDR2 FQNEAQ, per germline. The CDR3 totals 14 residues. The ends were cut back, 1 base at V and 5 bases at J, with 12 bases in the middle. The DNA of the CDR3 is TGTGCCAGCAGCTTAGAACAGGTTATCGACGAGCAGTACTTC. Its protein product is CASSLEQVIDEQYF.

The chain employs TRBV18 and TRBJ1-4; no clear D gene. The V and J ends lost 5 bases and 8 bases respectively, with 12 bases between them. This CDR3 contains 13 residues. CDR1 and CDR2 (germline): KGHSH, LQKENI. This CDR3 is CASSFSISEKLFF. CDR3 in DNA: TGTGCCAGCTCATTCTCTATATCGGAAAAACTGTTTTTT.

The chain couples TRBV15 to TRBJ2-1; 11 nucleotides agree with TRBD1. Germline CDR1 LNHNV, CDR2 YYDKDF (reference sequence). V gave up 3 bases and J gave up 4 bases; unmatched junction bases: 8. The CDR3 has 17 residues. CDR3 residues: CATSSVPGQGVYNEQFF. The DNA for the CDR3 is TGTGCCACCAGCAGCGTTCCGGGACAGGGGGTATACAATGAGCAGTTCTTC.

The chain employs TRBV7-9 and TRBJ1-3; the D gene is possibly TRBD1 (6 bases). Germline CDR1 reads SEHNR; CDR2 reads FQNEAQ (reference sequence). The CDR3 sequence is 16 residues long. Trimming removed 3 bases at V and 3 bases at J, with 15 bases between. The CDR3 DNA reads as TGTGCCAGCAGCTTCGACCCCGGGACACGTGGAAACACCATATATTTT. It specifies CASSFDPGTRGNTIYF.